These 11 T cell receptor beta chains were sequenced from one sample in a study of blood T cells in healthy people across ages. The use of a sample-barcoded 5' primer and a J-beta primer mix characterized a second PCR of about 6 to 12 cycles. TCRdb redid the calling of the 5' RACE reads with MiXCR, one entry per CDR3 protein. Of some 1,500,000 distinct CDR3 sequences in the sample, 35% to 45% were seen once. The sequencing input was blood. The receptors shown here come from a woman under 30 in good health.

This chain's CDR3 is CASTPRITDTQYF. The CDR3 coding sequence is TGTGCCAGCACCCCTCGGATCACAGATACGCAGTATTTT. This chain connects TRBV7-9 to TRBJ2-3; D uncertain. This CDR3 contains 13 residues. Germline CDR1 and CDR2: SEHNR and FQNEAQ (reference sequence). Trimming shortened V by 7 bases and J by 2 bases, and 10 bases separated the two germline ends.

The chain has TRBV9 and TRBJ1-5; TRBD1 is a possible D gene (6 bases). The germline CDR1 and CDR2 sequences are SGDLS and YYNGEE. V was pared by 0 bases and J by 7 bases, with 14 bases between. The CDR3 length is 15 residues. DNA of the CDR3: TGTGCCAGCAGCGTAGCCGGGGGCCCGGGGCAGCCCCAGCATTTT. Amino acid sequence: CASSVAGGPGQPQHF.

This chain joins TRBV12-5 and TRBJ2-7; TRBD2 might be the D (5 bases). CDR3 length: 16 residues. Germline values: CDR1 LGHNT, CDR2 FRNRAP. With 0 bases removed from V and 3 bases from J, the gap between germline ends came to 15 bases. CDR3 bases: TGTGCTAGTGGTTTGGTATCAGGAGGTCCCAGCTACGAGCAGTACTTC. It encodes CASGLVSGGPSYEQYF.

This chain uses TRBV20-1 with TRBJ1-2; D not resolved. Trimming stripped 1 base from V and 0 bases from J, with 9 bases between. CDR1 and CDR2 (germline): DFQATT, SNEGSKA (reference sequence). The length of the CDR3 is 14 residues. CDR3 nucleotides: TGCAGTGCTAGAGCGGAGAGAGCTAACTATGGCTACACCTTC. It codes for CSARAERANYGYTF.

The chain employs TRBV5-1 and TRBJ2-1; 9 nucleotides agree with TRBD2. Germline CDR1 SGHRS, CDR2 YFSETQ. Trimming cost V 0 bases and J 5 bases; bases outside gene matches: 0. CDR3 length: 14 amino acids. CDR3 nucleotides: TGCGCCAGCAGCTTGGAGCGGGGGGACAATGAGCAGTTCTTC. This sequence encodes CASSLERGDNEQFF.

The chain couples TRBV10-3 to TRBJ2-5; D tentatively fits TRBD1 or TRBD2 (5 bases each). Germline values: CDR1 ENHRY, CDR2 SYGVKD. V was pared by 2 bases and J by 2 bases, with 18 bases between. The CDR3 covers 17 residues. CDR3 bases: TGTGCCATCAGTGAGACGGGGACGGCGAGCTTTCAAGAGACCCAGTACTTC. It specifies CAISETGTASFQETQYF.

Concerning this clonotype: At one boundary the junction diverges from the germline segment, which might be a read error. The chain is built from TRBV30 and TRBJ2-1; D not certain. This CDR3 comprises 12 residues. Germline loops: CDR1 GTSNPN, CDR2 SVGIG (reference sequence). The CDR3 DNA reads TGTGCCTGGAGTATAGGGTCGCATGAGCAGTTATTC. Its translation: CAWSIGSHEQLF.

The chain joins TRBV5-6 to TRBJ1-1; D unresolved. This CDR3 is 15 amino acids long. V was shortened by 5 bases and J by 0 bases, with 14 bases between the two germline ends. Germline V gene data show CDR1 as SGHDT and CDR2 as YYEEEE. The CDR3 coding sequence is TGTGCCAGCAGTAGTACAGAACACATGAACACTGAAGCTTTCTTT. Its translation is CASSSTEHMNTEAFF.

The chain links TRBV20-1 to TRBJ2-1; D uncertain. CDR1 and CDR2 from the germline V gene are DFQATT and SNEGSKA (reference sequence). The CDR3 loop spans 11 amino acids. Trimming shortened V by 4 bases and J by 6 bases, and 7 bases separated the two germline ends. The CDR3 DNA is TGCAGTGCTATTCGTACCAATGAGCAGTTCTTC. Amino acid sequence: CSAIRTNEQFF.

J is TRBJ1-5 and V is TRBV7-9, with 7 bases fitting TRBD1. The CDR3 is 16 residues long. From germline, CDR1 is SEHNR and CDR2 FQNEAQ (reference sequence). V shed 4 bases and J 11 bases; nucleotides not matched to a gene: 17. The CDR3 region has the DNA TGTGCCAGCAGCTCAAACCGACAGGGTACTAGGGAGACCCAGCATTTT. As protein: CASSSNRQGTRETQHF.

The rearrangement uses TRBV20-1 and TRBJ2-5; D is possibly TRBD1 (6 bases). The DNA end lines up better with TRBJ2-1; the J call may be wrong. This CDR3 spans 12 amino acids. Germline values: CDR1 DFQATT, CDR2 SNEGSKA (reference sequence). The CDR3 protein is CSAIQGEETQFF. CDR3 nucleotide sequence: TGCAGTGCGATACAGGGTGAAGAGACCCAGTTCTTC.